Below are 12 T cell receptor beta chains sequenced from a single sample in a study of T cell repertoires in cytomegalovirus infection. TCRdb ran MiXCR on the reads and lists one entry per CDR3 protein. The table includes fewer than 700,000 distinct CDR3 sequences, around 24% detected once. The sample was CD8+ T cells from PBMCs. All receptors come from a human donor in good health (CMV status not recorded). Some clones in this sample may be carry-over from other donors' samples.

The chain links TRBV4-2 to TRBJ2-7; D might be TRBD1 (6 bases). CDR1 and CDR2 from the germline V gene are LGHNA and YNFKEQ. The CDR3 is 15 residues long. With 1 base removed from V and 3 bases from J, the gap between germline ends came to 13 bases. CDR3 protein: CASSQVVTGSYEQYF. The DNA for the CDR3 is TGTGCCAGCAGCCAAGTCGTAACAGGGAGCTACGAGCAGTACTTC.

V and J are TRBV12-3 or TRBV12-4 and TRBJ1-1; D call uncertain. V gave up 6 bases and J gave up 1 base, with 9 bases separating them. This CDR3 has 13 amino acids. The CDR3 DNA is TGTGCCAGCAGATCTACAGCGAACACTGAAGCTTTCTTT. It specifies CASRSTANTEAFF.

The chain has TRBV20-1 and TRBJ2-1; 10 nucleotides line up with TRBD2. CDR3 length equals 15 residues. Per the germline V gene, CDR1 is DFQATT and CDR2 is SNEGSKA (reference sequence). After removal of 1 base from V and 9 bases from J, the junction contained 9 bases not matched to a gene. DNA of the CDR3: TGCAGTGCTAGAGCACTAGCGGGGTCCCCTGGTGAGCAGTTCTTC. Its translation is CSARALAGSPGEQFF.

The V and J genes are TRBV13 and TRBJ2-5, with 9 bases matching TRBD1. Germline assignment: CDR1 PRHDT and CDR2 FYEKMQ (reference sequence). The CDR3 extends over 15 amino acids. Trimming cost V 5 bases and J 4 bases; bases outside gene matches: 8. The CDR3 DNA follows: TGTGCCAGCAGCGGACGGGACAGGGCGGCAGAGACCCAGTACTTC. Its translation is CASSGRDRAAETQYF.

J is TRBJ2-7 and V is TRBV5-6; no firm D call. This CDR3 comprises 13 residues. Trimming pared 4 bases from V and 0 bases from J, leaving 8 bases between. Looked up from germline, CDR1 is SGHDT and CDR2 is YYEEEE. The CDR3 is CASSNRVSYEQYV. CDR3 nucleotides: TGTGCCAGCAGCAACCGCGTCTCCTACGAGCAGTACGTC.

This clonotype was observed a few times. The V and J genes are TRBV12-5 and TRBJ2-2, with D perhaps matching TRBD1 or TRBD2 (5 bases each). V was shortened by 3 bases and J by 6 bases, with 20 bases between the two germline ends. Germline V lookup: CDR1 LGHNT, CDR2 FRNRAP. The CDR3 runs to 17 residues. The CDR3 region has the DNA TGTGCTAGTGGTTTTTTCACCGGGGCTAATAGACCCGGGGAGCTGTTTTTT. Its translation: CASGFFTGANRPGELFF.

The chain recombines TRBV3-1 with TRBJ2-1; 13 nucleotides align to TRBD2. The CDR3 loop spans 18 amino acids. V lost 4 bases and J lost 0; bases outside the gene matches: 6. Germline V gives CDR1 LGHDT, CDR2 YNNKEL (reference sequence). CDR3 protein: CASSPRTSGGSSYNEQFF. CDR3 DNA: TGTGCCAGCAGCCCTCGGACTAGCGGGGGAAGCTCCTACAATGAGCAGTTCTTC.

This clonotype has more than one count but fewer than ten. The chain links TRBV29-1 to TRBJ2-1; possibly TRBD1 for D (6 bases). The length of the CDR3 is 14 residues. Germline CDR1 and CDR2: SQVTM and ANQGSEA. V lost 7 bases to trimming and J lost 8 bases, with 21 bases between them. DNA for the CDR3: TGCAGCGGTCTTTTCCCAGGGGTGGGAGATGAGCAGTTCTTC. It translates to CSGLFPGVGDEQFF.

The CDR3 region is CASSSKLLSSGANVLTF. The CDR3 region has the DNA TGTGCCAGCAGCTCCAAACTCTTAAGCTCTGGGGCCAACGTCCTGACTTTC. The chain is built from TRBV11-2 and TRBJ2-6, with no clear D. The CDR3 covers 17 residues. Germline values: CDR1 SGHAT, CDR2 FQNNGV. Deletions cut 4 bases from V and 0 bases from J, with 13 bases between. The full variable domain, in which reference TRBV11-2 and TRBJ2-6 provide the parts outside the CDR3, is EAGVAQSPRYKIIEKRQSVAFWCNPISGHATLYWYQQILGQGPKLLIQFQNNGVVDDSQLPKDRFSAERLKGVDSTLKIQPAKLEDSAVYLCASSSKLLSSGANVLTFGAGSRLTVL.

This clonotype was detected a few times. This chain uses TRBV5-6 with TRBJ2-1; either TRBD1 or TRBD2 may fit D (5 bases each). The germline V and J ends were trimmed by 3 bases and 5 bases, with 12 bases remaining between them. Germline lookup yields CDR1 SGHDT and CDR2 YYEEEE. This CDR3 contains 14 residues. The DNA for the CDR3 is TGTGCCAGCAGCTCGGGACGGCCGCACAATGAGCAGTTCTTC. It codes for CASSSGRPHNEQFF. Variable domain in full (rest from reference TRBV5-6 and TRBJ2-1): DAGVTQSPTHLIKTRGQQVTLRCSPKSGHDTVSWYQQALGQGPQFIFQYYEEEERQRGNFPDRFSGHQFPNYSSELNVNALLLGDSALYLCASSSGRPHNEQFFGPGTRLTVL.

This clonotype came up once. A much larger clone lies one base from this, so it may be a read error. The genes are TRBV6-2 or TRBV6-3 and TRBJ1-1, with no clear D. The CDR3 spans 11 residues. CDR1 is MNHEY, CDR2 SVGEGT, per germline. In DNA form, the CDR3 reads TGTGCCAACAGTTCCGGACCTGAAGCTTTCTTT. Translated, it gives CANSSGPEAFF.

The CDR3 here is CSARPRLALEYNEQFF. DNA of the CDR3: TGCAGTGCTAGGCCCAGACTAGCCCTTGAATACAATGAGCAGTTCTTC. This sequence joins TRBV20-1 and TRBJ2-1; 7 positions match TRBD2. CDR3 length: 16 residues. Germline V gene lookup returns CDR1 DFQATT and CDR2 SNEGSKA (reference sequence). Losses at the gene ends were 3 bases for V and 4 bases for J; bases not matched to a gene: 12.